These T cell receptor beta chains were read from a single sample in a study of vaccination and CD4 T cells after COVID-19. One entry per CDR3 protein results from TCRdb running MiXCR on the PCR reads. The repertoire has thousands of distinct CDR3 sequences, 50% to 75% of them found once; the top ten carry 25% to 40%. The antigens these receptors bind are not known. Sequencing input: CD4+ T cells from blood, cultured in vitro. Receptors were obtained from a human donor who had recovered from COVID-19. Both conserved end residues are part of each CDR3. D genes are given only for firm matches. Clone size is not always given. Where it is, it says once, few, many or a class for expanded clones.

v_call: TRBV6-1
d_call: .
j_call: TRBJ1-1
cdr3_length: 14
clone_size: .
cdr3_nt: TGTGCCAGCCGGGTCCCTAATACTAACACTGAAGCTTTCTTT
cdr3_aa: CASRVPNTNTEAFF

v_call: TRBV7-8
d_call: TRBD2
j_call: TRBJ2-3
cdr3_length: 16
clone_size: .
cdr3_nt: TGTGCCAGCAGCTTAATTAGTCTAGCGGGGGGAGATACGCAGTATTTT
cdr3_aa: CASSLISLAGGDTQYF

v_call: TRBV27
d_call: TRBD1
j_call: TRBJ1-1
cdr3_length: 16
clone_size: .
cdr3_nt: TGTGCCAGCAGTAAATGGGGTGGGACAGGGGCCCCTGAAGCTTTCTTT
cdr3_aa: CASSKWGGTGAPEAFF

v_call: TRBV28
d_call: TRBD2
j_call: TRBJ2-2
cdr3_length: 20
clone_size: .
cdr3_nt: TGTGCCAGCAGTTCGGATATTACGCCCAAAATCGGGACTAGCGAAAGGGAGCTGTTTTTT
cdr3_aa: CASSSDITPKIGTSERELFF

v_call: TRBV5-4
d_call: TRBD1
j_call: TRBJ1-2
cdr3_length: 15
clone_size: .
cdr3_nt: TGTGCCAGCAGCAGGGTAGGGGGCGGCAGCTATGGCTACACCTTC
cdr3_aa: CASSRVGGGSYGYTF

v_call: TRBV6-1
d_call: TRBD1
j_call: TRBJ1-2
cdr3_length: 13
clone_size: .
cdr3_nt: TGTGCCAGCAAAGGGACAGACGACTATGGCTACACCTTC
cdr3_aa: CASKGTDDYGYTF

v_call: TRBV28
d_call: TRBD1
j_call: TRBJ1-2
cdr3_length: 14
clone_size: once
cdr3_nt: TGTGCCAGCAGTTGGGGACAGGGGGTTGTGGGCTACACCTTC
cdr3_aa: CASSWGQGVVGYTF

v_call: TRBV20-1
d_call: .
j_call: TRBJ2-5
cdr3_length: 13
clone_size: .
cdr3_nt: TGCAGTGCTAGCAGGCCTGGAGAAGAGACCCAGTACTTC
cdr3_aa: CSASRPGEETQYF

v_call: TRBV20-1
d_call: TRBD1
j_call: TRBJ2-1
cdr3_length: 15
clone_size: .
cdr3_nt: TGCAGTGCTGGGACAGGGATCAATCCCTACAATGAGCAGTTCTTC
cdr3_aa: CSAGTGINPYNEQFF

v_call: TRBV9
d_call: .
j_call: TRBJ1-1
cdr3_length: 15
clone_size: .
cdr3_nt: TGTGCCAGCAGCGTAGGGGCAACCATGAACACTGAAGCTTTCTTT
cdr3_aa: CASSVGATMNTEAFF

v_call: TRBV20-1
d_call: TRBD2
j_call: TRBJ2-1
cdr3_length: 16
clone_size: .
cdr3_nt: TGCAGTGCTAGAGTGGGCACTAGCGGCATCTACAATGAGCAGTTCTTC
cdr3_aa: CSARVGTSGIYNEQFF

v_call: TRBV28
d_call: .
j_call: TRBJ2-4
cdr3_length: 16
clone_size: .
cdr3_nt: TGTGCCAGCAGATTGGGACCGGCCCTAGCCAAAAACATTCAGTACTTC
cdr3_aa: CASRLGPALAKNIQYF

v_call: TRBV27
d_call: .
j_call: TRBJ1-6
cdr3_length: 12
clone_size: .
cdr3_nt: TGTGCCAGCAGCGCAAGTCTTACACCCCTCCACTTT
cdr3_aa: CASSASLTPLHF

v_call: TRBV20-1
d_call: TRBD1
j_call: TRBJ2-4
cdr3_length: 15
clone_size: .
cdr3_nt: TGCAGTGCCCTAGATCCCGGGACAGGGGGAAACATTCAGTACTTC
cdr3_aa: CSALDPGTGGNIQYF

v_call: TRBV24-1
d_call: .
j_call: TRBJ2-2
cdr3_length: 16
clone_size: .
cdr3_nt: TGTGCCACCAGAGCCATAAAGGGCCCGAACACCGGGGAGCTGTTTTTT
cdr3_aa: CATRAIKGPNTGELFF

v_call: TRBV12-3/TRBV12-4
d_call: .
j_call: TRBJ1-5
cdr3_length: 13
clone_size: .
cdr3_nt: TGTGCCAGCAATAACAGGGACAATCAGCCCCAGCATTTT
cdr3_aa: CASNNRDNQPQHF

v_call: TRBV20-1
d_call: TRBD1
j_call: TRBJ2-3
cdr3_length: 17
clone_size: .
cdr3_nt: TGCAGTGCTAGGTCCGCTCCGGGACAGGGGAACACAGATACGCAGTATTTT
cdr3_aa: CSARSAPGQGNTDTQYF

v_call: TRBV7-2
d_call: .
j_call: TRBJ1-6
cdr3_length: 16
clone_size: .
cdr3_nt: TGTGCCAGCAGCTCGCCCGGCGGGGGGCGCCTTTCACCCCTCCACTTT
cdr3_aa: CASSSPGGGRLSPLHF

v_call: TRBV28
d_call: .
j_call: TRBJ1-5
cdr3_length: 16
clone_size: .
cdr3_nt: TGTGCCAGCAGTTCAGGGAATCAGGGAGGATTAAAGCCCCAGCATTTT
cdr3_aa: CASSSGNQGGLKPQHF

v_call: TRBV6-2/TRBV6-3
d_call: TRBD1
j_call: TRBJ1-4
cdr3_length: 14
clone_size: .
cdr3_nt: TGTGCCAGGAGGGATCGGACAGGGGATGAAAAACTGTTTTTT
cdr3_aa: CARRDRTGDEKLFF

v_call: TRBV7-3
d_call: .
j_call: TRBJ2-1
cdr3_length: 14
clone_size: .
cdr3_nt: TGTGCCAGCAGCTTTCAATCAGGGAGTTATGAGCAGTTCTTC
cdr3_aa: CASSFQSGSYEQFF

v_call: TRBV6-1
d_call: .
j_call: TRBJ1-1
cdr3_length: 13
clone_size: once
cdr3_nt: TGTGCCAGCAGTGCCACATGGGGCGCTGAAGCTTTCTTT
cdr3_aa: CASSATWGAEAFF

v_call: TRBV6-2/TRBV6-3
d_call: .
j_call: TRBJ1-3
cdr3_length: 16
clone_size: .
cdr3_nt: TGTGCCAGCAGTTACGCCTCCGGGACACCTGGAAACACCATATATTTT
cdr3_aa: CASSYASGTPGNTIYF

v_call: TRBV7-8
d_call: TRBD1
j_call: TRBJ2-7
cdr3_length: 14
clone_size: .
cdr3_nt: TGTGCCAGCAGCCCGATACAGGGGGCGCGCGAGCAGTACTTC
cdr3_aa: CASSPIQGAREQYF

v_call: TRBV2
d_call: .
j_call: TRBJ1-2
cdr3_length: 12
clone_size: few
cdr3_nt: TGTGCCAGCAGTGGGACCCTCTATGGCTACACCTTC
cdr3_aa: CASSGTLYGYTF

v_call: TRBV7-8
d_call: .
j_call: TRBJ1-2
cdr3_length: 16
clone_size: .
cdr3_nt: TGTGCCAGCAGCTCCGGACGAGGCCGGTCTAACTATGGCTACACCTTC
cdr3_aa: CASSSGRGRSNYGYTF

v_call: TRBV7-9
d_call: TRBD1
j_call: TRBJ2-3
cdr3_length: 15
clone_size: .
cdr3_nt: TGTGCCAGCAGAAAGGACAGGGGGCGCGCAGATACGCAGTATTTT
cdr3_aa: CASRKDRGRADTQYF

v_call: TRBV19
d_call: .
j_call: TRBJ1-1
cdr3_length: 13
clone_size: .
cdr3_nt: TGTGCCAGTAGCACCGACAGAAACACTGAAGCTTTCTTT
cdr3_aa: CASSTDRNTEAFF

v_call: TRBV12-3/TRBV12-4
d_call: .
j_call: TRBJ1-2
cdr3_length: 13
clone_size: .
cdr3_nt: TGTGCCAGCAGTTTAGCCGCGGGGACTGGCTACACCTTC
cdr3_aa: CASSLAAGTGYTF

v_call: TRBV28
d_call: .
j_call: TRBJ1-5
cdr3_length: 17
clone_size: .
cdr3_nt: TGTGCCAGCAGTTTATTCACAGGGAGCTATAGCAATCAGCCCCAGCATTTT
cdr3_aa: CASSLFTGSYSNQPQHF

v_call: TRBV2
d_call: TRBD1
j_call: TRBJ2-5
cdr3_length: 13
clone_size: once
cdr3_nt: TGTGCCAGCAGCGGACAGGGAGCGGAGACCCAGTACTTC
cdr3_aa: CASSGQGAETQYF

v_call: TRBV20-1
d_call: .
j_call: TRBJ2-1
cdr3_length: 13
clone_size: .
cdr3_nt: TGCAGTGCTAGAGATCGACGGGTTAGCGAGCAGTTCTTC
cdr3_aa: CSARDRRVSEQFF

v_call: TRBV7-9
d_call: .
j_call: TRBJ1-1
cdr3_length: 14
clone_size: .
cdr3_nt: TGCGCCAGCAGCTTGAGCCCGCCGAACACTGAAGCTTTCTTT
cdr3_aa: CASSLSPPNTEAFF